This entry lists 29 T cell receptor beta chains sequenced from one sample in a study of T-cell reconstitution after alpha-beta-depleted transplantation in children listed by TCRdb under 2016. The library was built by means of PCR. TCRdb lists the instrument as Illumina HiSeq 2500. Molecular barcoding was employed in the preparation of TCR libraries, with unique molecular identifiers being used to normalize TCRbeta repertoire quantification. The raw public reads went through TCRdb reprocessing: fastp at Q25, MiXCR clone calling, in-frame beta chains kept. Rows merge per CDR3 protein into single entries with the most common DNA and genes. The table for this sample lists around 490,000 distinct CDR3 sequences; around 10% of them were counted only once. The ten biggest clones cover approximately 15% of the sample. The label giving this sample's treatment or condition can be read as: allogeneic hematopoietic cell transplantation with graft depleted of TCRalphabeta T cells and CD19 B cells.

Sample: PBMCs, mostly from graft donor cells, taken 180 days after TCRalphabeta/CD19-depleted stem cell transplant. All receptors come from a female patient aged 2-15 years who had a stem cell transplant for aplastic anemia, so the T cells may come from the graft donor.

In this sample, this clonotype turned up a few times. The chain joins TRBV11-2 to TRBJ2-2; D not certain. The CDR3 contains 16 residues. The germline gives CDR1 SGHAT, CDR2 FQNNGV. Trimming shortened V by 0 bases and J by 7 bases, and 15 bases separated the two germline ends. Here the CDR3 DNA reads TGTGCCAGCAGCTTAGATAGGCCCGGTCCCAGCGGGGAGCTGTTTTTT. Translated, it gives CASSLDRPGPSGELFF.

This clonotype was seen a handful of times. The CDR3 here is CASSQAGGTHYNEQFF. CDR3 bases: TGCGCCAGCAGCCAAGCTGGCGGGACCCACTACAATGAGCAGTTCTTC. The gene calls are TRBV4-1 and TRBJ2-1; D may be TRBD2 (6 bases). CDR1 and CDR2 from the germline V gene are MGHRA and YSYEKL. The CDR3 sequence is 16 residues long. Deletions cut 1 base from V and 3 bases from J, with 13 bases between.

This clonotype was counted only a few times. The J gene is TRBJ2-7, the V gene TRBV5-5; D could derive from TRBD1 or TRBD2 (6 bases each). Trimming removed 0 bases from V and 2 bases from J, with 9 bases in between. CDR1 is SGHKS and CDR2 is YYEKEE in the germline V gene (reference sequence). CDR3 size: 14 residues. The CDR3 protein is CASSLVRGAYEQYV. Here the CDR3 DNA reads TGTGCCAGCAGCTTGGTAAGGGGGGCCTACGAGCAGTACGTC.

The chain employs TRBV18 and TRBJ2-7; 9 bases map to TRBD1. Trimming removed 2 bases from V and 1 base from J; junction bases left unmatched: 6. The CDR3 runs to 16 residues. The germline CDR1 and CDR2 sequences are KGHSH and LQKENI. CDR3 DNA sequence: TGTGCCAGCTCACCAAGGGACAGGGCGTCTTCCTACGAGCAGTACGTC. This encodes CASSPRDRASSYEQYV.

The rearrangement links TRBV2 to TRBJ1-6; D gene unclear. Trimming left V 1 base short and J 6 bases short, with 4 bases between. Germline V gives CDR1 SNHLY, CDR2 FYNNEI. The CDR3 spans 13 residues. CDR3 in DNA: TGTGCCAGCAGTGAAGGGGTTAATTCACCCCTCCACTTT. It translates to CASSEGVNSPLHF. Full variable domain (rest looked up from reference TRBV2 and TRBJ1-6): EPEVTQTPSHQVTQMGQEVILRCVPISNHLYFYWYRQILGQKVEFLVSFYNNEISEKSEIFDDQFSVERPDGSNFTLKIRSTKLEDSAMYFCASSEGVNSPLHFGNGTRLTVT.

For this clonotype: A read error is possible here, since a much larger clone lies one base away. The chain employs TRBV9 and TRBJ2-2; D is ambiguous. From germline, CDR1 is SGDLS and CDR2 YYNGEE. The CDR3 consists of 14 residues. Trimming left V 4 bases short and J 5 bases short, with 12 bases between. The DNA for the CDR3 is TGTGCCAGCAGCCCCCGGTACGTAACCGGGGAGCTGTTTTTT. This sequence encodes CASSPRYVTGELFF.

This clonotype has just a few counts. The chain uses TRBV12-3 or TRBV12-4 and TRBJ2-1; tentative D call: TRBD2 (6 bases). The CDR3 spans 17 residues. Trimming stripped 6 bases from V and 0 bases from J, with 18 bases between. The CDR3, as DNA: TGTGCCAGCAGCCGACTACTAGCTCCGAGCTCCTACAATGAGCAGTTCTTC. It translates to CASSRLLAPSSYNEQFF.

The rearrangement uses TRBV9 and TRBJ1-2; no definite D call. V was shortened by 3 bases and J by 3 bases, with 18 bases between the two germline ends. Per the germline V gene, CDR1 is SGDLS and CDR2 is YYNGEE. The CDR3 contains 16 residues. The CDR3 DNA is TGTGCCAGCAGCGCGCGGTCCAGCGGAGGGCACTATGGCTACACCTTC. Encoded protein: CASSARSSGGHYGYTF.

This clonotype was counted ten times or more. The chain employs TRBV12-3 or TRBV12-4 and TRBJ1-1, with TRBD1 as a possible D gene (5 bases). Trimming took 2 bases from V and 3 from J, leaving 10 bases between them. The CDR3 has 14 residues. The CDR3 DNA reads TGTGCCAGCAGTTTATGGGGGAGGGACACTGAAGCTTTCTTT. Translation gives CASSLWGRDTEAFF.

The J gene is TRBJ1-1, the V gene TRBV28; 7 nucleotides line up with TRBD1. This CDR3 comprises 16 residues. With V trimmed by 6 bases and J by 1 base, 11 bases remained unmatched. Germline CDR1 is MDHEN and CDR2 is SYDVKM. CDR3 residues: CASSDTPGQSNTEAFF. CDR3 DNA sequence: TGTGCCAGCAGCGACACTCCGGGACAGTCGAACACTGAAGCTTTCTTT.

The CDR3 nucleotides are TGCAGCGTTGAGCACAGAAACTATGGCTACACCTTC. Protein sequence: CSVEHRNYGYTF. The V gene is TRBV29-1, the J gene TRBJ1-2; no clear D. The CDR3 sequence is 12 residues long. The germline CDR1 and CDR2 sequences are SQVTM and ANQGSEA. Trimming cost V 3 bases and J 2 bases, with 7 bases left between them. The whole variable domain, filled in from reference TRBV29-1 and TRBJ1-2, reads SAVISQKPSRDICQRGTSLTIQCQVDSQVTMMFWYRQQPGQSLTLIATANQGSEATYESGFVIDKFPISRPNLTFSTLTVSNMSPEDSSIYLCSVEHRNYGYTFGSGTRLTVV.

The sample holds a few counts of this clonotype. The chain is built from TRBV6-1 and TRBJ1-6, with 7 bases identical to TRBD1. This CDR3 region has 14 residues. Germline assignment: CDR1 MNHNS and CDR2 SASEGT. After removal of 6 bases from V and 10 bases from J, the junction contained 9 bases not matched to a gene. The CDR3: CASSPTGSRSPLHF. CDR3 nucleotides: TGTGCCAGCAGCCCGACAGGGAGTAGATCACCCCTCCACTTT.

This clonotype showed up just once. The chain couples TRBV6-2 or TRBV6-3 to TRBJ2-2; TRBD2 agrees at 8 bases. Germline loops: CDR1 MNHEY, CDR2 SVGEGT. CDR3 length equals 18 residues. V was clipped by 0 bases and J by 4 bases; unmatched bases: 10. The CDR3 DNA reads TGTGCCAGCAGTTACTCGGATTTGCGGGGGGACTCCACCGGGGAGCTGTTTTTT. It encodes CASSYSDLRGDSTGELFF.

The rearrangement joins TRBV12-3 or TRBV12-4 to TRBJ2-7; 9 bases agree with TRBD1. Trimming removed 3 bases from V and 3 bases from J; junction bases left unmatched: 9. The CDR3 covers 16 residues. CDR3 in amino acids: CASSFPGTGPVYEQYF. The CDR3 DNA follows: TGTGCCAGCAGTTTCCCGGGGACAGGGCCTGTCTACGAGCAGTACTTC.

V and J are TRBV11-3 and TRBJ2-7, with D perhaps matching TRBD2 (6 bases). Per the germline V gene, CDR1 is SGHNT and CDR2 is YENEEA. CDR3 length equals 15 residues. The V end lost 4 bases, the J end lost 3 bases, and 16 bases lay between the germline ends. CDR3 in DNA: TGTGCCAGCAGCTCGTCCGGGACTGTACTCTACGAGCAGTACGTC. It yields the protein CASSSSGTVLYEQYV.

The gene calls are TRBV20-1 and TRBJ2-1; 9 positions agree with TRBD1. V lost 6 bases to trimming and J lost 7 bases; unmatched junction nucleotides: 7. The V gene's germline CDR1 is DFQATT and CDR2 SNEGSKA (reference sequence). The CDR3 length is 13 residues. The CDR3 spells CSAEDRGGNEQFF. The CDR3 nucleotides are TGCAGTGCAGAGGACAGGGGAGGGAATGAGCAGTTCTTC.

The genes are TRBV11-2 and TRBJ2-3; unclear D gene. This CDR3 has 13 residues. V dropped 5 bases and J dropped 8 bases, with 14 bases sitting between them. Germline loops: CDR1 SGHAT, CDR2 FQNNGV. Here the CDR3 DNA reads TGTGCCAGCAGCCCGACTCAGTATGGTACGCAGTATTTT. Amino acids: CASSPTQYGTQYF.

The chain joins TRBV7-9 to TRBJ2-7; TRBD1 aligns across 8 bases. J lost 2 bases, V lost 5 bases, and 8 bases had no gene match. The germline V gene has CDR1 SEHNR and CDR2 FQNEAQ (reference sequence). The length of the CDR3 is 15 residues. The CDR3 sequence: CASSRGTGVTYEQYF. CDR3 in DNA: TGTGCCAGCAGCAGAGGGACAGGCGTGACCTACGAGCAGTACTTC.

This clonotype turned up a few times. The chain has TRBV28 and TRBJ2-7; TRBD1 matches at 7 bases. From germline, CDR1 is MDHEN and CDR2 SYDVKM. The CDR3 totals 17 residues. The ends lost 2 bases at V and 1 base at J; junction bases unmatched: 11. The CDR3 loop is CASSLKRQGLSSYEQYF. In nucleotides, the CDR3 is TGTGCCAGCAGTTTAAAGAGACAGGGTTTATCTTCCTACGAGCAGTACTTC.

There are a few counts of this clonotype. The rearrangement joins TRBV20-1 to TRBJ2-5; 9 nucleotides agree with TRBD2. V lost 6 bases to trimming and J lost 5 bases; unmatched junction nucleotides: 4. Germline loops: CDR1 DFQATT, CDR2 SNEGSKA (reference sequence). The CDR3 extends over 12 amino acids. This chain's CDR3 is CSAGTSKETQYF. DNA of the CDR3: TGCAGTGCGGGGACTAGCAAGGAGACCCAGTACTTC.

The chain links TRBV20-1 to TRBJ1-5; 10 bases fit TRBD1. Trimming cost V 1 base and J 9 bases; bases outside gene matches: 6. The CDR3 is made up of 14 amino acids. CDR1 and CDR2 (germline): DFQATT, SNEGSKA (reference sequence). CDR3: CSARAWDRGSPQHF. Written as DNA, the CDR3 is TGCAGTGCTAGAGCATGGGACAGGGGTTCGCCCCAGCATTTT.

The chain employs TRBV12-3 or TRBV12-4 and TRBJ2-5, with D unresolved. The V end was cut by 0 bases, the J end by 4 bases, with 6 bases between. This CDR3 is built from 13 residues. This CDR3 is CASSLAWIETQYF. The CDR3 DNA sequence: TGTGCCAGCAGTTTAGCCTGGATAGAGACCCAGTACTTC.

J is TRBJ2-7 and V is TRBV20-1; possibly TRBD1 or TRBD2 for D (5 bases each). This CDR3 spans 14 amino acids. Trimming stripped 1 base from V and 7 bases from J, with 17 bases between. CDR1 DFQATT and CDR2 SNEGSKA come from the germline V gene (reference sequence). For the CDR3, the DNA is TGCAGTGCTAGAGGTGGGACGACGACTGGAGAGCAGTACGTC. Protein sequence: CSARGGTTTGEQYV.

This chain connects TRBV5-1 to TRBJ1-2, with a possible D match to TRBD1 (5 bases). Trimming pared 3 bases from V and 4 bases from J, leaving 10 bases between. Germline assignment: CDR1 SGHRS and CDR2 YFSETQ. The CDR3 extends over 13 amino acids. CDR3 sequence (DNA): TGCGCCAGCAGCTCCGCCCAGGGCTATGGCTACACCTTC. This codes for CASSSAQGYGYTF.

This clonotype showed up many times. The chain employs TRBV9 and TRBJ2-6; D might be TRBD1 (6 bases). Germline V lookup: CDR1 SGDLS, CDR2 YYNGEE. CDR3 length equals 17 residues. The V end was cut by 0 bases, the J end by 0 bases, with 10 bases between. CDR3 in amino acids: CASSVGQAPSGANVLTF. As DNA, the CDR3 is TGTGCCAGCAGCGTAGGACAGGCCCCCTCTGGGGCCAACGTCCTGACTTTC.

J is TRBJ2-5 and V is TRBV6-2 or TRBV6-3; 7 nucleotides align to TRBD1. This CDR3 is built from 15 residues. With 6 bases clipped from V and 2 bases from J, the junction kept 9 bases outside the gene matches. Germline V gives CDR1 MNHEY, CDR2 SVGEGT. CDR3 bases: TGTGCCAGCAGCTACCCGGGACAGATACAAGAGACCCAGTACTTC. It yields the protein CASSYPGQIQETQYF.

This chain uses TRBV6-2 or TRBV6-3 with TRBJ2-1, with 9 bases fitting TRBD2. Trimming cost V 2 bases and J 9 bases; bases outside gene matches: 11. The CDR3 covers 16 residues. Germline V gene sequence: CDR1 MNHEY, CDR2 SVGEGT. The DNA for the CDR3 is TGTGCCAGCAGTTACATAGGCGGGAGGGCCTGGGGTGAGCAGTTCTTC. Protein sequence: CASSYIGGRAWGEQFF.

The rearrangement links TRBV9 to TRBJ2-3; D may be TRBD2 (6 bases). The CDR3 has 13 residues. The ends were cut back, 6 bases at V and 6 bases at J, with 14 bases in the middle. Germline CDR1 SGDLS, CDR2 YYNGEE. In DNA, the CDR3 is TGTGCCAGCAATGATAGGACTACGGATACGCAGTATTTT. Encoded protein: CASNDRTTDTQYF.

The chain joins TRBV7-6 to TRBJ2-1; 8 bases match TRBD2. Unmatched junction bases numbered 6, after V lost 1 base and J lost 10 bases. The CDR3 has 14 amino acids. Per germline, CDR1 SGHVS and CDR2 FNYEAQ. CDR3 residues: CASSLVGRGIEQFF. The CDR3 region has the DNA TGTGCCAGCAGCTTAGTCGGGAGGGGGATAGAGCAGTTCTTC.